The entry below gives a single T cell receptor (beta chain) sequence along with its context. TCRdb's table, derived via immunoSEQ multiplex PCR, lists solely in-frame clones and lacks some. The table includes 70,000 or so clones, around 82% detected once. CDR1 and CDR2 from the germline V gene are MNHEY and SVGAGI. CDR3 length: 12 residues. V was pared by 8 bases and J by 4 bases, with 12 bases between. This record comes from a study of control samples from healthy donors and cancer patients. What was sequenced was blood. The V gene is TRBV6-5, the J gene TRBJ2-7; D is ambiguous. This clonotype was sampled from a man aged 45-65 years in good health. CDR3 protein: CASGMNKYEQYF. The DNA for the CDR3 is TGTGCCAGCGGTATGAATAAGTACGAGCAGTACTTC.